This entry describes one TCR beta chain. Assay used: immunoSEQ multiplex PCR; TCRdb lists only in-frame clones, some missing. The sample yields about 27,000 clones, about 70% seen once. The data belong to a study of neoadjuvant nivolumab and ipilimumab in lung cancer. This sequence was found in an adult with non-small cell lung cancer. The sample here was tumor tissue, taken after neoadjuvant nivolumab, alone or with ipilimumab, at or shortly before surgery.

The CDR3 DNA reads TGCAGCGTTGGGTGGGACAGGGGCAGGAATGAGCAGTTCTTC. Protein product: CSVGWDRGRNEQFF. V gene TRBV29-1 combines with J gene TRBJ2-1, with TRBD1 matching over 10 bases. Trimming cost V 4 bases and J 7 bases; bases outside gene matches: 7. Germline CDR1 reads SQVTM; CDR2 reads ANQGSEA. This CDR3 region has 14 residues.